The TCR beta chain under discussion was sequenced for a study of T cells in tuberculosis. Looking at the study overall: A South African cohort included IGRA-negative adolescents, latently infected IGRA-positive adolescents and adults with active tuberculosis. Study outcomes and limitations: Samples were chosen by availability of cryopreserved specimens.

Sequenced by immunoSEQ multiplex PCR; TCRdb stores in-frame clones only, minus some. The sample shows approximately 49,000 clones, nearly 95% of them seen only once. Time point of the sample: new active TB diagnosis, blood taken before or within 7 days of starting treatment. HIV-seronegative South African adults aged 18 years or older had newly diagnosed active tuberculosis. Tuberculosis was confirmed by positive sputum smear and/or M. tuberculosis culture. Comment on this clone: Its antigen is not identified.

V dropped 7 bases and J dropped 7 bases, with 18 bases sitting between them. CDR3 length equals 14 residues. Per germline, CDR1 MDHEN and CDR2 SYDVKM. The V and J genes are TRBV28 and TRBJ2-3; D is possibly TRBD2 (6 bases). This sequence was found in an adult with tuberculosis. Sequencing used PBMCs, obtained at tuberculosis diagnosis. The DNA for the CDR3 is TGTGCCAGCACCGGGGGTCCTTATCCAAATACGCAGTATTTT. Translating gives CASTGGPYPNTQYF.